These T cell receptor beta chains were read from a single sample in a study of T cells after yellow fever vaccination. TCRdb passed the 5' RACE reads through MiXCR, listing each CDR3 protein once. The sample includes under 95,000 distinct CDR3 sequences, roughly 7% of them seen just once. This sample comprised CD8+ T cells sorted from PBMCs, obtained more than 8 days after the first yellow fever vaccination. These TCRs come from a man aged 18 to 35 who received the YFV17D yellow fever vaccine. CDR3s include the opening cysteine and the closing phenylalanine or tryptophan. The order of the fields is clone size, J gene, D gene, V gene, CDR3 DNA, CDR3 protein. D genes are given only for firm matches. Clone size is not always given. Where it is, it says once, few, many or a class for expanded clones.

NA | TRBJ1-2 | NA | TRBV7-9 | TGTGCCAGCAGCTTGGACAGCTTTGGCTACACCTTC | CASSLDSFGYTF
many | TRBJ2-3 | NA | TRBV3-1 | TGTGCCAGCAGCCCTCAGGGGGGGACAGATACGCAGTATTTT | CASSPQGGTDTQYF
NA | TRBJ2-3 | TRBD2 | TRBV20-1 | TGCAGTGCTAGAGATCCGGGTAGCGGGGGGGCCGCGGATACGCAGTATTTT | CSARDPGSGGAADTQYF
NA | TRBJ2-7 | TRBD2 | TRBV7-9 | TGTGCCAGCAGCTCGCGGGGGGGGTTTGGGAACGAGCAGTACTTC | CASSSRGGFGNEQYF
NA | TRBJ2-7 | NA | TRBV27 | TGTGCCAGCGGACTTACGACCTCCTACGAGCAGTACTTC | CASGLTTSYEQYF
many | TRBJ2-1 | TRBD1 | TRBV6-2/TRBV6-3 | TGTGCCAGCAGTTACCGACAGGGTGTATACAATGAGCAGTTCTTC | CASSYRQGVYNEQFF
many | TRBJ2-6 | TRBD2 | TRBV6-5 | TGTGCCAGCAGTTACTTACTAGCGGGGGGCAACTCTGGGGCCAACGTCCTGACTTTC | CASSYLLAGGNSGANVLTF
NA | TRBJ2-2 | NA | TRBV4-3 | TGCGCCAGCAGCCAAGATCTTATTACAGGGGGGGCCGGGGAGCTGTTTTTT | CASSQDLITGGAGELFF
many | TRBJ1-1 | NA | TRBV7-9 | TGTGCCAGCAGGTCCGCCGTCAACACTGAAGCTTTCTTT | CASRSAVNTEAFF
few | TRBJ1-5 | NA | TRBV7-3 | TGTGCCAGCAGCTTTGCAGGGTTTGAGCCCCAGCATTTT | CASSFAGFEPQHF
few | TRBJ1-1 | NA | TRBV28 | TGTGCCAGCAGTTCCGACACCAGGTCGCACACTGAAGCTTTCTTT | CASSSDTRSHTEAFF
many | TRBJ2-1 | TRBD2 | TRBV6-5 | TGTGCCAGCAGGGGTACGGGGGCGGTTTTCCAGCGGGGGGCCCTTGTAGGCAATGAGCAGTTCTTC | CASRGTGAVFQRGALVGNEQFF
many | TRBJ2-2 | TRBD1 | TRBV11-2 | TGTGCCAGCAGTTCCGATCATTCTGGACAGGGTAACACCGGGGAGCTGTTTTTT | CASSSDHSGQGNTGELFF
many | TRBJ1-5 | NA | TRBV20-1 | TGCAGTGCTAGAGACATGAGGGAAAATCAGCCCCAGCATTTT | CSARDMRENQPQHF
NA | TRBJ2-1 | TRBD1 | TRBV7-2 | TGTGCCAGCAGTCCTAGACAGGGTGAACGCAATGAGCAGTTCTTC | CASSPRQGERNEQFF
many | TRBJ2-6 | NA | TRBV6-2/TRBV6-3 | TGTGCCAGCAGTTACGGGGGTGGGGCCAACGTCCTGACTTTC | CASSYGGGANVLTF
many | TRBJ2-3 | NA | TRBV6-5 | TGTGCCAGCAGTTCCTCTACAGGGAGCAGCACAGATACGCAGTATTTT | CASSSSTGSSTDTQYF
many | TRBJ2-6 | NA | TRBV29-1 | TGCAGCGTTCTTGGGATGCCTGGGGCCAACGTCCTGACTTTC | CSVLGMPGANVLTF
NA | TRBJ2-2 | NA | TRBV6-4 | TGTGCCAGCAGTGTACAGGCAGGGATCACCGGGGAGCTGTTTTTT | CASSVQAGITGELFF
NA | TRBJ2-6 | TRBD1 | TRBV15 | TGTGCCACCAGCAGAGATCAGGGGGCCTACTCTGGGGCCAACGTCCTGACTTTC | CATSRDQGAYSGANVLTF
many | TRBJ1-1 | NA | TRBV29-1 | TGCAGCGTTGAAGAGGGGGAGAACACTGAAGCTTTCTTT | CSVEEGENTEAFF
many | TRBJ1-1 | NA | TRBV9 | TGTGCCAGCAGCGTAGGGACGGGGAACACTGAAGCTTTCTTT | CASSVGTGNTEAFF
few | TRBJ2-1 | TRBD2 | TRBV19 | TGTGCCAGTAGTATTAGGCTAGCGGGGGCCTACAATGAGCAGTTCTTC | CASSIRLAGAYNEQFF
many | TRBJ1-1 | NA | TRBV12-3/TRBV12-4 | TGTGCCAGCAGTCCGGGCCAGGGGATGAACACTGAAGCTTTCTTT | CASSPGQGMNTEAFF
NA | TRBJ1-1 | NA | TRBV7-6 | TGTGCCAGCAGCCCCCATGGCGGGAACACTGAAGCTTTCTTT | CASSPHGGNTEAFF
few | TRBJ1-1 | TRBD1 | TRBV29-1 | TGCAGCGTTACCACAGGGGGTTCGAACACTGAAGCTTTCTTT | CSVTTGGSNTEAFF
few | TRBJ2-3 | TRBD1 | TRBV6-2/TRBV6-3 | TGTGCCAGCAGTCTCCCAGGACAGGAGTACAAAACAGATACGCAGTATTTT | CASSLPGQEYKTDTQYF
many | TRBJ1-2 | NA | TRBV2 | TGTGCCAGCAGGGGACGAGCTGTTGGCTACACCTTC | CASRGRAVGYTF
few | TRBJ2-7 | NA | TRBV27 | TGTGCCAGCAGTTTCAAACAGCCATACGAGCAGTACTTC | CASSFKQPYEQYF
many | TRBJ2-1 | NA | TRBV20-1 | TGCAGTGCTAGAGATCTTCGTGAGCAGTTCTTC | CSARDLREQFF
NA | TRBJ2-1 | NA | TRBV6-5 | TGTGCCAGCAGTTACACAGACAGGGAGGCAAATGAGCAGTTCTTC | CASSYTDREANEQFF
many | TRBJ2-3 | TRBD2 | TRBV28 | TGTGCCAGCCAGGTTGGAGCGGGGGTCGTAGATACGCAGTATTTT | CASQVGAGVVDTQYF
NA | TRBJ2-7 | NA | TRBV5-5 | TGTGCCAGCAGCTTGTGGTTCAGGGATCCCTCCTACGAGCAGTACTTC | CASSLWFRDPSYEQYF
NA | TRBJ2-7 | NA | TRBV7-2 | TGTGCCAGCAGCTTAGCAAGCGGCACTGAGTGGGAGCAGTACTTC | CASSLASGTEWEQYF
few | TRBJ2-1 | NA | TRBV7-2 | TGTGCCAGCACCCTCCAAGGGGTCCCCAATGAGCAGTTCTTC | CASTLQGVPNEQFF